This TCR beta chain was documented in a study of T cell changes during pregnancy in multiple sclerosis. The V gene end was trimmed by 1 base and the J gene end by 5 bases; junction bases not matched to a gene: 9. The CDR3 has 18 amino acids. CDR1 is SGHTA, CDR2 FQGNSA, per germline. TCRdb's table, derived via immunoSEQ multiplex PCR, lists solely in-frame clones and lacks some. Here the sample spans about 61,000 clones, around 90% being singletons. The V and J genes are TRBV7-2 and TRBJ2-1, with 12 bases fitting TRBD2. The sequence was obtained from a female donor in good health, enrolled as a control in a pregnancy study. Source: peripheral blood, taken in the first trimester of pregnancy. CDR3: CASSLVILAGGDHNEQFF. The CDR3 region has the DNA TGTGCCAGCAGCTTAGTTATACTAGCGGGGGGCGATCACAATGAGCAGTTCTTC.